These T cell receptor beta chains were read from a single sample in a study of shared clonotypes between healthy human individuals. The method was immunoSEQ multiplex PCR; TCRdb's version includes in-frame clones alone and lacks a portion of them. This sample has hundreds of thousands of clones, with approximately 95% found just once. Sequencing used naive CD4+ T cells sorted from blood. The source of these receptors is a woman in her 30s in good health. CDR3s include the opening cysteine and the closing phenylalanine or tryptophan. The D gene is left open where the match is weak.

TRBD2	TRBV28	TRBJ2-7	CASSLAFGLAGTYEQYF
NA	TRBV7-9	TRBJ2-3	CASSIVQGWSTDTQYF
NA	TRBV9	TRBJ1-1	CASSVDPGTNTEAFF
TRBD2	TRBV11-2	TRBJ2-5	CASSPPPGLAVTAQYF
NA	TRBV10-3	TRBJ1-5	CAISESTARWPQHF
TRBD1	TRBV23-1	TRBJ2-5	CASGQGARETQYF
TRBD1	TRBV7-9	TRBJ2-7	CASSWGTGSGEQYF
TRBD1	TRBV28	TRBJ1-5	CASRAGQRLRRYQPQHF
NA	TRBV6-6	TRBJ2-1	CASSYGPAYEGPPQFF
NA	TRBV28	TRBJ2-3	CASGWRSDTQYF
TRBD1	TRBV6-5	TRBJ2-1	CASSYSGQGYNEQFF
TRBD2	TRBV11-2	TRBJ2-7	CASSRGLAGGPGYEQYF
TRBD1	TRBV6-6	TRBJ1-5	CASSRQGAGGNQPQHF
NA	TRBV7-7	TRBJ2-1	CASSLDRVVNEQFF
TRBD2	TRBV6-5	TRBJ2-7	CASRGLAGSDEQYF
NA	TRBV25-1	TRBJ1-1	CASSDRQRAEAFF
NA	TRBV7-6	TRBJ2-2	CASSLGGNTGELFF
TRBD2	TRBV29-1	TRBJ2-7	CSVQTSVLYEQYF
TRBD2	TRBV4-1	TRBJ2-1	CASSQEAGGALGEQFF
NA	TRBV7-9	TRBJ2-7	CASSSLGSYEQYF
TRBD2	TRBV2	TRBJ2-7	CASGLAGVENSYEQYF
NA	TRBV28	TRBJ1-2	CASSLRGRGYTF
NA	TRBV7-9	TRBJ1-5	CASSPEEGQPQHF
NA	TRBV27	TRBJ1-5	CASSLTKHQPQHF
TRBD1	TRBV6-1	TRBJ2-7	CASSEERGGIYEQYF
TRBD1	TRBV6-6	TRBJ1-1	CASSYDRGRTEAFF
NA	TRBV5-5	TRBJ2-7	CASREPGRTYEQYF
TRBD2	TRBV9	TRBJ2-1	CASSVASGINNEQFF
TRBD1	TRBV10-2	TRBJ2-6	CASRSGQGLVSGANVLTF
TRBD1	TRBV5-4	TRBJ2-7	CASSLGQGASYEQYF
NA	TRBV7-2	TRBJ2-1	CASSLKRGSGGEQFF
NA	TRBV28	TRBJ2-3	CASGDTQYF
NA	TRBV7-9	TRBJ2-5	CASSPGGKETQYF
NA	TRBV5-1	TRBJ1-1	CASSSAQFLNTEAFF
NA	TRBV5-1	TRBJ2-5	CASSPGETQYF
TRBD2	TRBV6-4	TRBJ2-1	CASSNDLAGFNEQFF